This T cell receptor (beta chain) is from a study of blood T cell repertoires in COVID-19. Study-wide context: PBMCs, B-cell-depleted T cells, or T cells were the source of the cDNA or gDNA that made up the material.

Methods used by the authors: Reference gene primer amplification in the assay estimated nucleated cell counts. Libraries were prepared by immunoSEQ multiplex PCR; TCRdb keeps only in-frame clonotypes and omits some of them. The DNA was the basis for D and trimming; V, J and clone size are from that table. This table holds fewer than 700,000 clones, 85% to 90% found once. From germline, CDR1 is MNHEY and CDR2 SMNVEV (reference sequence). V dropped 8 bases and J dropped 6 bases, with 14 bases sitting between them. This CDR3 is built from 13 residues. This TCR came from a woman in her 50s with COVID-19, enrolled during active disease. The specimen sequenced was peripheral blood. The chain couples TRBV27 to TRBJ2-1; perhaps TRBD1 as D (6 bases). The CDR3 DNA follows: TGTGCCAGCGGCAGGGGCGGGTTCAATGAGCAGTTCTTC. Amino acids: CASGRGGFNEQFF.